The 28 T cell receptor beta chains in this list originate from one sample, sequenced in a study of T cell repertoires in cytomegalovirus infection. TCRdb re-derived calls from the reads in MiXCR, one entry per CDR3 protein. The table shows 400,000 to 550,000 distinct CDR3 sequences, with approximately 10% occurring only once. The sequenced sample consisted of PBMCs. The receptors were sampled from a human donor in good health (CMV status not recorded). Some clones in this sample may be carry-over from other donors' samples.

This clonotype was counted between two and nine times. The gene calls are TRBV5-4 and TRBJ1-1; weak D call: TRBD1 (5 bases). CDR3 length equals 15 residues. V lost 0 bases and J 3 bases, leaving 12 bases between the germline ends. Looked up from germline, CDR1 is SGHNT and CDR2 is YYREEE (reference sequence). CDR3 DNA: TGTGCCAGCAGCTTGGTGGCGGGGCGAGACACTGAAGCTTTCTTT. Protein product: CASSLVAGRDTEAFF.

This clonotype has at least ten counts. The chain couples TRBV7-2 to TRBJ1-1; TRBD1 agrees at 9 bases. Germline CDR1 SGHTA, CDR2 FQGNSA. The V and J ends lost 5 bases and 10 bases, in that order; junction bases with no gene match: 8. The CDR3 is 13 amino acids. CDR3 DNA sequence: TGTGCCAGCAGCCCGACCGGGACAGGGAGAGCTTTCTTT. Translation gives CASSPTGTGRAFF.

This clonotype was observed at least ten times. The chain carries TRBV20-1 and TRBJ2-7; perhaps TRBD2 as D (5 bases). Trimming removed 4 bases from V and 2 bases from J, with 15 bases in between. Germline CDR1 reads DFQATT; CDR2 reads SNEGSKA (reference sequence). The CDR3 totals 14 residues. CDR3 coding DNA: TGCAGTGCTAAAGCCTTAGCGCGCGCCTACGAGCAGTACTTC. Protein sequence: CSAKALARAYEQYF.

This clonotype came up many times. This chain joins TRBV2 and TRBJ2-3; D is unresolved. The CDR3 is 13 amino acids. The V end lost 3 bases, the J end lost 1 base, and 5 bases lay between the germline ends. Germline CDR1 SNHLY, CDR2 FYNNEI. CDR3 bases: TGTGCCAGCAGTGACGCTCGCACAGATACGCAGTATTTT. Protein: CASSDARTDTQYF.

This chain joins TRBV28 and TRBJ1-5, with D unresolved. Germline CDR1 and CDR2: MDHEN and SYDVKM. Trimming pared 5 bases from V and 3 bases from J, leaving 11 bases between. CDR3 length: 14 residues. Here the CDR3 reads CASSGGNLNQPQHF. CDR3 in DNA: TGTGCCAGCAGTGGCGGGAATCTCAATCAGCCCCAGCATTTT.

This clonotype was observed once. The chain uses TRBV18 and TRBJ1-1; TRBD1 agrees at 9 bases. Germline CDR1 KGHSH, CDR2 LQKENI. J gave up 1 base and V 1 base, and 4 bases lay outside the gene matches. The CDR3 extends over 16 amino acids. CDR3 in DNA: TGTGCCAGCTCACCACTATTGGGACAGGGGAACACTGAAGCTTTCTTT. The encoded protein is CASSPLLGQGNTEAFF.

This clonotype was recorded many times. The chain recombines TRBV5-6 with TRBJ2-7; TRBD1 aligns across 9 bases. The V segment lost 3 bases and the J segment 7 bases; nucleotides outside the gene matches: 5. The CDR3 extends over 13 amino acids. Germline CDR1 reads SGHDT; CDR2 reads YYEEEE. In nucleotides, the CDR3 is TGTGCCAGCAGCTCGGGGACAGGGAAAGAGCAGTACTTC. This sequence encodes CASSSGTGKEQYF.

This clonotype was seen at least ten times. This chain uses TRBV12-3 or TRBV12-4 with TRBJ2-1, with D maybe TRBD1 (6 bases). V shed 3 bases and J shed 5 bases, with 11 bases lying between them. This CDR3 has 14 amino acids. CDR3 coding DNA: TGTGCCAGCAGTTTGCGGACAGTTGACAATGAGCAGTTCTTC. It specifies CASSLRTVDNEQFF.

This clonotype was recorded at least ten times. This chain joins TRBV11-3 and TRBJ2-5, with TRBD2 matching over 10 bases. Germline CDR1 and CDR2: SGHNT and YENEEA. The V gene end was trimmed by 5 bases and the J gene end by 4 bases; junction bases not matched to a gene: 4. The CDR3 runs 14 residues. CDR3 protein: CASSPSGRAETQYF. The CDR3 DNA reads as TGTGCCAGCAGCCCGAGCGGGAGGGCAGAGACCCAGTACTTC.

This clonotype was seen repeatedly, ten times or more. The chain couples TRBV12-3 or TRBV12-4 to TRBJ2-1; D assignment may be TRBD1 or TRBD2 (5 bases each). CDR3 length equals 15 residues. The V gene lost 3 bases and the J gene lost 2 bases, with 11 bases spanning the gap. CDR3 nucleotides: TGTGCCAGCAGTTTCTCGGGACCTGCCTACAATGAGCAGTTCTTC. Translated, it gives CASSFSGPAYNEQFF.

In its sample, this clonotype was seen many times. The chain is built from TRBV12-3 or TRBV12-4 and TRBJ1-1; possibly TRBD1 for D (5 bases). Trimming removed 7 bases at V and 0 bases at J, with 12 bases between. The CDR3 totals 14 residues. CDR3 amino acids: CASTPRGLNTEAFF. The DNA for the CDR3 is TGTGCCAGCACCCCCCGGGGGTTGAACACTGAAGCTTTCTTT.

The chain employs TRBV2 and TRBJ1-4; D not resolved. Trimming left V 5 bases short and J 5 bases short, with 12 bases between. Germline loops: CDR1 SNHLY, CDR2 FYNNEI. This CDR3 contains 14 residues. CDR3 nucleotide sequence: TGTGCCAGCAGTATGAGCTCCCCGAATGAAAAACTGTTTTTT. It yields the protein CASSMSSPNEKLFF.

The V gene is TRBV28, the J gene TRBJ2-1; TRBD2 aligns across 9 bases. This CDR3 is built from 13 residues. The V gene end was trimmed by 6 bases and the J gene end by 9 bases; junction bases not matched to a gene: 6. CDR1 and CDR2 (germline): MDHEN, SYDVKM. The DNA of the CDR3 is TGTGCCAGCAGCTATAATAGCGGGAGTGAGCAGTTCTTC. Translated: CASSYNSGSEQFF.

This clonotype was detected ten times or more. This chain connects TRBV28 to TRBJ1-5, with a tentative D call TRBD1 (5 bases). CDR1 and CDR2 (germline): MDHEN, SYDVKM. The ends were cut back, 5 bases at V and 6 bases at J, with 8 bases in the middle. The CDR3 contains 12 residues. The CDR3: CASSRDSQPQHF. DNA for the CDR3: TGTGCCAGCAGTCGAGACAGTCAGCCCCAGCATTTT.

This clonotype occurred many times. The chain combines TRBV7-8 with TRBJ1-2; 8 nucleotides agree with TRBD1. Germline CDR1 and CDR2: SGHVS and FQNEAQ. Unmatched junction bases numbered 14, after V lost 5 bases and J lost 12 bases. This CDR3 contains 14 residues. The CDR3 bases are TGTGCCAGCAGCCAATCGGACAGGGCTATGGTGGACACCTTC. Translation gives CASSQSDRAMVDTF.

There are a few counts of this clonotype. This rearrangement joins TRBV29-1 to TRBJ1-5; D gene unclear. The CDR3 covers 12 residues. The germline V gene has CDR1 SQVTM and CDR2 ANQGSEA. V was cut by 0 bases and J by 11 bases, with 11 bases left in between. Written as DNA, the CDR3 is TGCAGCGTTGAAGAGACGGCGGGGACCCAGCATTTT. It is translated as CSVEETAGTQHF.

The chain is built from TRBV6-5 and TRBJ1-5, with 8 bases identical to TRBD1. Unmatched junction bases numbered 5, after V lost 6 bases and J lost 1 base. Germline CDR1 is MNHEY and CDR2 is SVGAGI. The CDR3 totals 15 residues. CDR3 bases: TGTGCCAGCAGCCCGACAGGGGTAAGCAATCAGCCCCAGCATTTT. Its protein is CASSPTGVSNQPQHF.

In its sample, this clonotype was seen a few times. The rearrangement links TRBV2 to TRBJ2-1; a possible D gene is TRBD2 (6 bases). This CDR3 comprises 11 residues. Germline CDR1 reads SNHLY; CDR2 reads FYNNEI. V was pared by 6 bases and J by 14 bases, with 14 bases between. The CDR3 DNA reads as TGTGCCAGCAGCTACCAGTCGGGGGAGTTCTTC. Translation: CASSYQSGEFF. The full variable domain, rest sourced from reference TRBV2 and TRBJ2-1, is EPEVTQTPSHQVTQMGQEVILRCVPISNHLYFYWYRQILGQKVEFLVSFYNNEISEKSEIFDDQFSVERPDGSNFTLKIRSTKLEDSAMYFCASSYQSGEFFGPGTRLTVL.

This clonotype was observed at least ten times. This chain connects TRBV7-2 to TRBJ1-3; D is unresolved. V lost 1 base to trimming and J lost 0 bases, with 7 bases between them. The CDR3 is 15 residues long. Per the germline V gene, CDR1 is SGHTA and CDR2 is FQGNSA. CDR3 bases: TGTGCCAGCAGCTTAGACATCTTCTCTGGAAACACCATATATTTT. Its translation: CASSLDIFSGNTIYF.

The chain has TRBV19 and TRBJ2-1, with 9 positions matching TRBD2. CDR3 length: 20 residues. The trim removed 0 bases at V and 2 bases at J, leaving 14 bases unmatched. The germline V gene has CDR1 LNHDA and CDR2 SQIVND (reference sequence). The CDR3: CASSIDVLAGSPGAYNEQFF. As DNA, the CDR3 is TGTGCCAGTAGTATAGACGTTCTAGCGGGATCCCCTGGCGCCTACAATGAGCAGTTCTTC.

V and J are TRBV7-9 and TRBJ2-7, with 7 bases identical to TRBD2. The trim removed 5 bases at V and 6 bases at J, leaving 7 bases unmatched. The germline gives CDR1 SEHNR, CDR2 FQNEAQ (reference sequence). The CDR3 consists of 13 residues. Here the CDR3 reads CASSLSLASEQYF. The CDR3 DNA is TGTGCCAGCAGCCTATCACTAGCGTCCGAGCAGTACTTC.

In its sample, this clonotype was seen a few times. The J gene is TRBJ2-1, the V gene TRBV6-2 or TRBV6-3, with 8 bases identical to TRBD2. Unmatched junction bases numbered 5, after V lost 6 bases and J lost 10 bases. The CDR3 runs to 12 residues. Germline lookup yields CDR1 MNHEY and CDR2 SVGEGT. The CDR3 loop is CASSQVAGEQFF. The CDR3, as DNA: TGTGCCAGCAGCCAAGTAGCGGGGGAGCAGTTCTTC.

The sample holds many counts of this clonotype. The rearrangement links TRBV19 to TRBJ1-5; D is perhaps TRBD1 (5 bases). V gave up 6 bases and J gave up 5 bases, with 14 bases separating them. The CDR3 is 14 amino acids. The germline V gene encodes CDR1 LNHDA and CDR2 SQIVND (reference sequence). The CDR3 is CASRTAQGDQPQHF. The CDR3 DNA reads TGTGCCAGTAGGACAGCTCAAGGCGATCAGCCCCAGCATTTT.

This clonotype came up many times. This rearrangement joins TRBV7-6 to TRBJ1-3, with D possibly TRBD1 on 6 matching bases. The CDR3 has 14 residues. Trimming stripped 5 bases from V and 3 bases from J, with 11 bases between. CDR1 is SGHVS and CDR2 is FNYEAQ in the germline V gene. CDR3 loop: CASSAQGSGNTIYF. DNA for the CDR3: TGTGCCAGCAGCGCCCAGGGGAGTGGAAACACCATATATTTT.

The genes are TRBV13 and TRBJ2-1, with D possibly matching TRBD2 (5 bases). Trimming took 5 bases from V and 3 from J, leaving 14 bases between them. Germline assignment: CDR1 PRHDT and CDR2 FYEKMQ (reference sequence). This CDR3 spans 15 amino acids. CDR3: CASSPPSHYYNEQFF. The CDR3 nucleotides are TGTGCCAGCAGCCCCCCTAGCCATTACTACAATGAGCAGTTCTTC.

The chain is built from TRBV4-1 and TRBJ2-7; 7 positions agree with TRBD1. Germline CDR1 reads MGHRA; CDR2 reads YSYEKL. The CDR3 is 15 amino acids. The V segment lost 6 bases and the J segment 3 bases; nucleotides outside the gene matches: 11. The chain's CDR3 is CASSLVSTGDYEQYF. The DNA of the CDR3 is TGCGCCAGCAGTTTGGTAAGCACAGGGGACTACGAGCAGTACTTC.

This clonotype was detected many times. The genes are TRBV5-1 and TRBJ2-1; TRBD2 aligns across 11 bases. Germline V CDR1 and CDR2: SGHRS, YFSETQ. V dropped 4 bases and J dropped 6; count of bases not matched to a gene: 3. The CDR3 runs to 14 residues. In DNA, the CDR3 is TGCGCCAGCAGCACTAGCGGGAGAAGCAATGAGCAGTTCTTC. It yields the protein CASSTSGRSNEQFF.

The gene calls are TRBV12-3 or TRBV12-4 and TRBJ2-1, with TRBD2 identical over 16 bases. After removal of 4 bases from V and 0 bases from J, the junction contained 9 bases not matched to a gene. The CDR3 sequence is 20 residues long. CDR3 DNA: TGTGCCAGCAGTTCGACTCCGGGACTAGCGGGGGGGAGCTCCTACAATGAGCAGTTCTTC. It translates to CASSSTPGLAGGSSYNEQFF.